These 21 T cell receptor beta chains were all obtained from the same sample, sequenced in a study of blood T cell repertoires in COVID-19. Clones were read by immunoSEQ multiplex PCR, and TCRdb kept only the in-frame ones, dropping some. Among hundreds of thousands of clones listed, almost 90% were seen once. Specimen: PBMCs or T cells enriched from blood (not recorded which). These TCRs come from a man aged 25 to 40 who had been exposed to COVID-19.

This chain connects TRBV7-8 to TRBJ2-1; D gene ambiguous. V dropped 1 base and J dropped 8 bases, with 9 bases sitting between them. This CDR3 is built from 13 residues. Germline V lookup: CDR1 SGHVS, CDR2 FQNEAQ. The CDR3 spells CASSLEAAYEQFF. The CDR3 DNA is TGTGCCAGCAGCTTAGAGGCGGCCTATGAGCAGTTCTTC.

J is TRBJ2-7 and V is TRBV15; a weak D match, TRBD2 (6 bases). Germline V gene data show CDR1 as LNHNV and CDR2 as YYDKDF (reference sequence). CDR3 length equals 17 residues. V gave up 0 bases and J gave up 0 bases, with 15 bases separating them. CDR3 protein: CATSRDRMGGRSYEQYF. In nucleotides, the CDR3 is TGTGCCACCAGCAGAGATAGGATGGGGGGACGCTCCTACGAGCAGTACTTC. Based on the CDR3 plus reference TRBV15 and TRBJ2-7, the full variable domain is DAMVIQNPRYQVTQFGKPVTLSCSQTLNHNVMYWYQQKSSQAPKLLFHYYDKDFNNEADTPDNFQSRRPNTSFCFLDIRSPGLGDTAMYLCATSRDRMGGRSYEQYFGPGTRLTVT.

Turning to this clone: The junction and the germline gene differ at one end; a read error may be behind it. In DNA, the CDR3 is TGTGCCAGCAGTGAAGCGGGACTCCGGGTAGGACACTTC. As protein: CASSEAGLRVGHF. This rearrangement joins TRBV6-1 to TRBJ2-5, with D possibly being TRBD2 (6 bases). The germline V gene encodes CDR1 MNHNS and CDR2 SASEGT. The CDR3 totals 13 residues.

The chain links TRBV6-5 to TRBJ2-7, with TRBD1 identical over 7 bases. V was clipped by 7 bases and J by 0 bases; unmatched bases: 9. The CDR3 covers 15 residues. Germline loops: CDR1 MNHEY, CDR2 SVGAGI. CDR3 coding DNA: TGTGCCAGCAAGGAGACAGGGCGCCACTCCTACGAGCAGTACTTC. It is translated as CASKETGRHSYEQYF.

The J gene is TRBJ2-5, the V gene TRBV3-1 (or the pseudogene TRBV3-2); 12 bases align to TRBD2. The CDR3 has 15 residues. Germline values: CDR1 LGHDT, CDR2 YNNKEL (reference sequence). V lost 6 bases and J lost 5; bases outside the gene matches: 7. The CDR3 is CASSRGLAGSETQYF. The CDR3 DNA is TGTGCCAGCAGTCGAGGACTAGCGGGGTCGGAGACCCAGTACTTC.

The chain carries TRBV6-1 and TRBJ1-5, with 8 bases lining up with TRBD1. CDR1 MNHNS and CDR2 SASEGT come from the germline V gene. The CDR3 loop spans 14 amino acids. J was trimmed by 4 bases and V by 3 bases; bases with no gene match: 2. CDR3 nucleotides: TGTGCCAGCAGTGACCAGGGGGCAAATCAGCCCCAGCATTTT. Encoded protein: CASSDQGANQPQHF.

The chain combines TRBV5-1 with TRBJ1-6; D is ambiguous. The germline gives CDR1 SGHRS, CDR2 YFSETQ. Trimming pared 5 bases from V and 0 bases from J, leaving 9 bases between. The CDR3 covers 15 residues. DNA of the CDR3: TGCGCCAGCAGGGGCGAAAGCTCCTATAATTCACCCCTCCACTTT. This codes for CASRGESSYNSPLHF.

J is TRBJ1-3 and V is TRBV29-1; D is unclear. Per the germline V gene, CDR1 is SQVTM and CDR2 is ANQGSEA. There are 15 residues in the CDR3. V was shortened by 2 bases and J by 1 base, with 12 bases between the two germline ends. CDR3 amino acids: CSVELETPSGNTIYF. The CDR3 DNA reads TGCAGCGTTGAACTCGAGACACCGTCTGGAAACACCATATATTTT.

The V and J genes are TRBV7-2 and TRBJ2-1, with 10 bases identical to TRBD1. Germline trimming cut 2 bases from V and 9 bases from J; bases unmatched to any gene: 4. CDR1 is SGHTA and CDR2 is FQGNSA in the germline V gene. The CDR3 contains 14 residues. CDR3 sequence reads: CASSLSGDRGEQFF. CDR3 bases: TGTGCCAGCAGCTTATCTGGGGACAGGGGTGAGCAGTTCTTC.

The chain joins TRBV4-2 to TRBJ2-7; 11 bases are shared with TRBD2. The CDR3 sequence is 16 residues long. With V trimmed by 3 bases and J by 6 bases, 10 bases remained unmatched. In germline, CDR1 is LGHNA, CDR2 YNFKEQ. DNA for the CDR3: TGTGCCAGCAGCCAGGACATTAGCGGGGGGGCCCCCGAGCAGTACTTC. Translating it yields CASSQDISGGAPEQYF.

The chain has TRBV27 and TRBJ2-6, with D possibly TRBD2 on 5 matching bases. The V gene's germline CDR1 is MNHEY and CDR2 SMNVEV (reference sequence). V dropped 5 bases and J dropped 0 bases, with 5 bases sitting between them. The CDR3 is made up of 14 amino acids. In DNA form, the CDR3 reads TGTGCCAGCAGTGGACTCTCTGGGGCCAACGTCCTGACTTTC. The encoded protein is CASSGLSGANVLTF.

This sequence joins TRBV5-4 and TRBJ1-2; 7 positions match TRBD1. The CDR3 sequence is 17 residues long. Germline V lookup: CDR1 SGHNT, CDR2 YYREEE (reference sequence). The ends lost 0 bases at V and 5 bases at J; junction bases unmatched: 13. The CDR3 DNA follows: TGTGCCAGCAGCTTGGGACAGGGATGGGCCCTCGATTATGGCTACACCTTC. This encodes CASSLGQGWALDYGYTF.

The chain joins TRBV28 to TRBJ2-7, with TRBD2 as a possible D gene (6 bases). CDR1 is MDHEN and CDR2 is SYDVKM in the germline V gene. The CDR3 has 13 residues. V lost 2 bases and J lost 4, with 9 bases in between. CDR3 DNA: TGTGCCAGCAGTTTAGGAGGGCAATACGAGCAGTACTTC. This gives the protein CASSLGGQYEQYF.

V is TRBV29-1 and J is TRBJ2-7; the D is unclear. Deletions cut 4 bases from V and 0 bases from J, with 13 bases between. This CDR3 is 14 amino acids long. Germline loops: CDR1 SQVTM, CDR2 ANQGSEA. The chain's CDR3 is CSVVPTGSSYEQYF. DNA for the CDR3: TGCAGCGTTGTTCCGACGGGTAGCTCCTACGAGCAGTACTTC.

The CDR3 loop is CASKGNGYTF. For the CDR3, the DNA is TGTGCCAGCAAGGGGAATGGCTACACCTTC. V usage is TRBV2 and J usage is TRBJ1-2, with D possibly being TRBD1 (5 bases). V was cut by 7 bases and J by 6 bases, with 6 bases left in between. CDR3 length equals 10 residues. Germline CDR1 and CDR2: SNHLY and FYNNEI. Complete variable domain (other parts from reference TRBV2 and TRBJ1-2): EPEVTQTPSHQVTQMGQEVILRCVPISNHLYFYWYRQILGQKVEFLVSFYNNEISEKSEIFDDQFSVERPDGSNFTLKIRSTKLEDSAMYFCASKGNGYTFGSGTRLTVV.

The rearrangement joins TRBV14 to TRBJ1-2; D gene ambiguous. Germline V gives CDR1 SGHDN, CDR2 FVKESK. The length of the CDR3 is 12 residues. V gave up 1 base and J gave up 8 bases, with 8 bases separating them. Written as DNA, the CDR3 is TGTGCCAGCAGCCAAGGACTTGAGGGCTACACCTTC. Translation gives CASSQGLEGYTF.

The rearrangement joins TRBV7-7 to TRBJ2-5; TRBD2 agrees at 14 bases. The germline V gene has CDR1 SSHAT and CDR2 FNYEAQ (reference sequence). The CDR3 contains 15 residues. Trimming at V came to 5 bases and at J to 4 bases, leaving 3 bases not matched to a gene. The chain's CDR3 is CASSAGLAGGETQYF. The CDR3 bases are TGTGCCAGCAGCGCCGGACTAGCGGGAGGAGAGACCCAGTACTTC. Combining the CDR3 with reference TRBV7-7 and TRBJ2-5 gives the whole variable domain GAGVSQSPRYKVTKRGQDVTLRCDPISSHATLYWYQQALGQGPEFLTYFNYEAQPDKSGLPSDRFSAERPEGSISTLTIQRTEQRDSAMYRCASSAGLAGGETQYFGPGTRLLVL.

The chain couples TRBV10-3 to TRBJ2-1; 7 bases map to TRBD1. Trimming cost V 6 bases and J 2 bases; bases outside gene matches: 7. Germline V gene lookup returns CDR1 ENHRY and CDR2 SYGVKD. This CDR3 is built from 15 residues. This CDR3 reads CAISSRGSAYNEQFF. In DNA form, the CDR3 reads TGTGCCATCAGCAGCAGGGGGTCTGCCTACAATGAGCAGTTCTTC.

The chain joins TRBV28 to TRBJ1-1; D gene uncertain. This CDR3 region has 16 residues. Trimming stripped 6 bases from V and 0 bases from J, with 17 bases between. The germline CDR1 and CDR2 sequences are MDHEN and SYDVKM. As DNA, the CDR3 is TGTGCCAGCAGGCCTCCTAGAGGCAGACTGAACACTGAAGCTTTCTTT. Translation: CASRPPRGRLNTEAFF. Filled out from reference TRBV28 and TRBJ1-1, the complete variable domain reads DVKVTQSSRYLVKRTGEKVFLECVQDMDHENMFWYRQDPGLGLRLIYFSYDVKMKEKGDIPEGYSVSREKKERFSLILESASTNQTSMYLCASRPPRGRLNTEAFFGQGTRLTVV.

The chain employs TRBV7-9 and TRBJ1-5; unclear D gene. V lost 3 bases, J lost 10 bases, and 22 bases lay in between. Germline values: CDR1 SEHNR, CDR2 FQNEAQ (reference sequence). There are 16 residues in the CDR3. The CDR3 is CASSFGDGTAQEPQHF. The CDR3 DNA reads TGTGCCAGCAGCTTCGGCGATGGAACAGCCCAGGAACCCCAGCATTTT.

The chain is built from TRBV5-1 and TRBJ1-6; 7 bases agree with TRBD1. After removal of 0 bases from V and 5 bases from J, the junction contained 5 bases not matched to a gene. This CDR3 spans 16 amino acids. The V gene's germline CDR1 is SGHRS and CDR2 YFSETQ. Here the CDR3 DNA reads TGCGCCAGCAGCTTGGGGCCAGGGGGTAATAATTCACCCCTCCACTTT. Translation: CASSLGPGGNNSPLHF.